This record concerns one TCR beta chain sequence. Measured with immunoSEQ multiplex PCR; TCRdb has only the in-frame clones, and not every one. The data show approximately 30,000 clones, roughly nine tenths seen once. This sample is drawn from a study of T cell changes during pregnancy in multiple sclerosis. The V gene's germline CDR1 is SEHNR and CDR2 FQNEAQ (reference sequence). This CDR3 spans 12 amino acids. The J segment lost 11 bases and the V segment lost 4 bases, leaving 6 bases of the junction unmatched. This receptor was taken from a female donor in good health, enrolled as a control in a pregnancy study. Sequencing used CD4+ T cells from peripheral blood mononuclear cells, obtained in the first trimester of pregnancy. The V and J genes are TRBV7-9 and TRBJ1-1; 8 nucleotides match TRBD1. CDR3 DNA sequence: TGTGCCAGCAGCTACCAGGGGGCTGGGGCTTTCTTT. It yields the protein CASSYQGAGAFF. Variable domain in full (rest from reference TRBV7-9 and TRBJ1-1): DTGVSQNPRHKITKRGQNVTFRCDPISEHNRLYWYRQTLGQGPEFLTYFQNEAQLEKSRLLSDRFSAERPKGSFSTLEIQRTEQGDSAMYLCASSYQGAGAFFGQGTRLTVV.